A single sample gave rise to the 24 T cell receptor beta chains below, sequenced in a study of technical replicates of blood from a handful of donors (dated by TCRdb to about 2017). Library creation used the immunoSEQ multiplex PCR assay. TCRdb carries this immuneACCESS record with in-frame sequences only. Its versions omit some clonotypes, under half of them owing to an unresolved V gene in the studies checked, with the rest unexplained. This sample has approximately 79,000 clones in its table, and around 97% of those were observed once. The ten largest clones represent around 0.31% of the sample. The sequenced material came from T cells isolated from PBMCs. The source is a human donor in good health.

CDR3 nucleotides: TGCGCCAGCAGCGCCGGGACTAGCGGGACCTACGAGCAGTACTTC. This sequence encodes CASSAGTSGTYEQYF. The rearrangement uses TRBV5-1 and TRBJ2-7, with 13 bases that match TRBD2. The V segment lost 4 bases and the J segment 2 bases; nucleotides outside the gene matches: 3. CDR3 length: 15 amino acids. Germline CDR1 and CDR2: SGHRS and YFSETQ.

The rearrangement joins TRBV18 to TRBJ2-3, with 7 bases identical to TRBD1. The CDR3 has 14 residues. V was clipped by 4 bases and J by 2 bases; unmatched bases: 3. The germline gives CDR1 KGHSH, CDR2 LQKENI. CDR3 sequence: CASSLGQDTDTQYF. Here the CDR3 DNA reads TGTGCCAGCTCACTAGGACAGGACACAGATACGCAGTATTTT.

The V gene is TRBV5-5, the J gene TRBJ2-1, with 8 bases lining up with TRBD2. The germline gives CDR1 SGHKS, CDR2 YYEKEE (reference sequence). V trimming: 4 bases; J trimming: 8 bases; junction bases outside the gene matches: 11. This CDR3 contains 15 residues. As DNA, the CDR3 is TGTGCCAGCAGCGACACCGGGACTAGGGTTTATGAGCAGTTCTTC. Its protein is CASSDTGTRVYEQFF.

The chain joins TRBV6-5 to TRBJ1-1; 7 positions agree with TRBD1. In germline, CDR1 is MNHEY, CDR2 SVGAGI. This CDR3 spans 12 amino acids. Unmatched junction bases numbered 6, after V lost 10 bases and J lost 4 bases. The CDR3 protein is CATLGGFTEAFF. The CDR3 nucleotides are TGTGCCACCTTAGGGGGCTTCACTGAAGCTTTCTTT.

V usage is TRBV10-3 and J usage is TRBJ2-3; possibly TRBD2 for D (6 bases). The V gene lost 3 bases and the J gene lost 0 bases, with 7 bases spanning the gap. The CDR3 consists of 14 residues. Per the germline V gene, CDR1 is ENHRY and CDR2 is SYGVKD. In nucleotides, the CDR3 is TGTGCCATCAGTGAAAGCGGGAGCACAGATACGCAGTATTTT. Its protein is CAISESGSTDTQYF.

The chain carries TRBV30 and TRBJ2-3; unclear D gene. The CDR3 has 13 residues. V lost 5 bases and J 8 bases, leaving 17 bases between the germline ends. Germline V gene data show CDR1 as GTSNPN and CDR2 as SVGIG (reference sequence). The CDR3 nucleotides are TGTGCCTGGGGGTTGGTTGGAAGAGGTACGCAGTATTTT. Amino acid sequence: CAWGLVGRGTQYF.

CDR3 region: CASSVEGFRHSGNSGNTIYF. In DNA form, the CDR3 reads TGTGCCAGCAGCGTAGAAGGTTTTCGACATTCGGGAAACTCTGGAAACACCATATATTTT. This rearrangement joins TRBV9 to TRBJ1-3; D is undetermined. The CDR3 runs 20 residues. The V end was cut by 0 bases, the J end by 0 bases, with 22 bases between. CDR1 and CDR2 (germline): SGDLS, YYNGEE.

The V gene is TRBV27, the J gene TRBJ1-2, with D hard to call. V lost 6 bases and J 7 bases, leaving 18 bases between the germline ends. The germline V gene encodes CDR1 MNHEY and CDR2 SMNVEV (reference sequence). The CDR3 has 14 residues. The CDR3 DNA sequence: TGTGCCAGCAGCTTAGCGGGAAGGTTTCGTGGCTACACCTTC. As protein: CASSLAGRFRGYTF.

This chain connects TRBV7-2 to TRBJ2-1, with a weak D call TRBD1 (5 bases). Germline values: CDR1 SGHTA, CDR2 FQGNSA. The CDR3 extends over 15 amino acids. V lost 1 base, J lost 2 bases, and 9 bases lay in between. The CDR3 region is CASSLDRQTYNEQFF. The CDR3 nucleotides read TGTGCCAGCAGCTTAGATCGACAGACCTACAATGAGCAGTTCTTC.

The chain couples TRBV6-4 to TRBJ1-5, with D tentatively TRBD1 (5 bases). V shed 10 bases and J shed 1 base, with 11 bases lying between them. The germline V gene has CDR1 MRHNA and CDR2 SNTAGT. The CDR3 is 13 amino acids. The CDR3: CATAQGSNQPQHF. The DNA of the CDR3 is TGTGCCACCGCCCAGGGAAGCAATCAGCCCCAGCATTTT.

This clone was seen a single time. CDR3 residues: CASSPPAVLNTEAFF. The CDR3 region has the DNA TGTGCCAGCTCACCACCCGCAGTTTTGAACACTGAAGCTTTCTTT. V is TRBV18 and J is TRBJ1-1; D call uncertain. The V and J ends lost 0 bases and 0 bases respectively, with 8 bases between them. Germline V gene sequence: CDR1 KGHSH, CDR2 LQKENI. The CDR3 totals 15 residues.

The chain couples TRBV28 to TRBJ2-5, with TRBD1 matching 7 bases. The germline V gene has CDR1 MDHEN and CDR2 SYDVKM. J lost 0 bases, V lost 6 bases, and 4 bases had no gene match. This CDR3 comprises 14 residues. The CDR3 loop reads CASRPDRYQETQYF. DNA for the CDR3: TGTGCCAGCAGACCGGACAGGTACCAAGAGACCCAGTACTTC.

The V gene is TRBV5-1, the J gene TRBJ2-1; TRBD2 matches 8 bases. The CDR3 is made up of 16 amino acids. J lost 6 bases, V lost 3 bases, and 11 bases had no gene match. Germline CDR1 reads SGHRS; CDR2 reads YFSETQ. The CDR3 nucleotides are TGCGCCAGCAGCTCCCGGAGCGGGAGTGGCGGCAATGAGCAGTTCTTC. Its protein is CASSSRSGSGGNEQFF.

The chain uses TRBV11-2 and TRBJ1-2; D is undetermined. V lost 5 bases and J 7 bases, leaving 11 bases between the germline ends. Per the germline V gene, CDR1 is SGHAT and CDR2 is FQNNGV. The CDR3 loop spans 12 amino acids. CDR3 amino acids: CASSRTGAGYTF. The CDR3 DNA reads as TGTGCCAGCAGCCGTACTGGAGCTGGCTACACCTTC.

The chain links TRBV5-4 to TRBJ2-7; TRBD2 matches 12 bases. Germline V lookup: CDR1 SGHNT, CDR2 YYREEE (reference sequence). The J segment lost 0 bases and the V segment lost 3 bases, leaving 4 bases of the junction unmatched. This CDR3 spans 16 amino acids. CDR3 sequence: CASSSSGRVASYEQYF. CDR3 sequence (DNA): TGTGCCAGCAGCTCTAGCGGGAGGGTTGCCTCCTACGAGCAGTACTTC.

This clone was detected once. The CDR3 reads CASSGQHYEQYF. In DNA, the CDR3 is TGTGCCAGCTCGGGACAGCACTACGAGCAGTACTTC. V gene TRBV18 combines with J gene TRBJ2-7, with 7 positions matching TRBD1. Germline lookup yields CDR1 KGHSH and CDR2 LQKENI. The CDR3 has 12 amino acids. J lost 3 bases, V lost 6 bases, and 2 bases had no gene match.

The CDR3: CASSLPRSSGNTIYF. CDR3 nucleotide sequence: TGTGCCAGCAGCTTACCCCGTAGCTCTGGAAACACCATATATTTT. This sequence joins TRBV7-6 and TRBJ1-3; D not resolved. Germline V gene lookup returns CDR1 SGHVS and CDR2 FNYEAQ. The CDR3 extends over 15 amino acids. V gave up 2 bases and J gave up 0 bases, with 8 bases separating them.

The chain combines TRBV11-3 with TRBJ1-3; TRBD1 is a possible D gene (6 bases). The germline V and J ends were trimmed by 5 bases and 0 bases, with 14 bases remaining between them. The length of the CDR3 is 16 residues. CDR1 and CDR2 (germline): SGHNT, YENEEA. The CDR3 region is CASSPTGTFSGNTIYF. Written as DNA, the CDR3 is TGTGCCAGCAGCCCTACAGGGACCTTCTCTGGAAACACCATATATTTT.

The chain recombines TRBV29-1 with TRBJ1-1; 8 bases align to TRBD1. The length of the CDR3 is 12 residues. Germline CDR1 SQVTM, CDR2 ANQGSEA. Trimming took 6 bases from V and 1 from J; bases not matched to a gene: 1. CDR3 in amino acids: CSVGQGNTEAFF. The CDR3 coding sequence is TGCAGCGTAGGACAGGGGAACACTGAAGCTTTCTTT.

V and J are TRBV6-5 and TRBJ2-1; the match to TRBD1 covers 9 bases. The CDR3 is 15 amino acids. V was pared by 2 bases and J by 8 bases, with 7 bases of the junction left unmatched. Germline V gives CDR1 MNHEY, CDR2 SVGAGI. CDR3 sequence reads: CASSYVGQGSDEQFF. The CDR3 coding sequence is TGTGCCAGCAGTTACGTGGGACAGGGCTCGGATGAGCAGTTCTTC.

The rearrangement uses TRBV6-7 and TRBJ2-7; TRBD2 agrees at 10 bases. TRBV6-7 is an open reading frame, and its role is uncertain. The trim removed 0 bases at V and 3 bases at J, leaving 8 bases unmatched. CDR3 length: 17 amino acids. DNA of the CDR3: TGTGCCAGCAGTTACTCCCACAAGCGGGAGGGCCACTACGAGCAGTACTTC. The encoded protein is CASSYSHKREGHYEQYF.

This clone appeared once. The V and J genes are TRBV5-1 and TRBJ2-7, with 11 bases identical to TRBD2. CDR1 and CDR2 (germline): SGHRS, YFSETQ. The ends lost 6 bases at V and 5 bases at J; junction bases unmatched: 10. CDR3 size: 15 residues. CDR3 bases: TGCGCCAGCAAGCCCCTAGCGGGAGGATTCCACGAGCAGTACTTC. Translated, it gives CASKPLAGGFHEQYF. The whole variable domain, remainder taken from reference TRBV5-1 and TRBJ2-7, is KAGVTQTPRYLIKTRGQQVTLSCSPISGHRSVSWYQQTPGQGLQFLFEYFSETQRNKGNFPGRFSGRQFSNSRSEMNVSTLELGDSALYLCASKPLAGGFHEQYFGPGTRLTVT.

In this sample, this clone turned up once. The chain is built from TRBV28 and TRBJ1-2; D is possibly TRBD1 (5 bases). The germline CDR1 and CDR2 sequences are MDHEN and SYDVKM. The CDR3 loop spans 13 amino acids. Between the trimmed V and J ends, which lost 7 bases and 2 bases, there was a span of 11 bases. CDR3 sequence (DNA): TGTGCCAGCATCGCGGGGACCAACTATGGCTACACCTTC. This gives the protein CASIAGTNYGYTF.

V gene TRBV30 combines with J gene TRBJ1-1; a weak D match, TRBD1 (6 bases). The CDR3 sequence is 15 residues long. V lost 1 base and J lost 0, with 12 bases in between. Germline loops: CDR1 GTSNPN, CDR2 SVGIG (reference sequence). The CDR3: CAWSEGVGLNTEAFF. Here the CDR3 DNA reads TGTGCCTGGAGTGAGGGGGTTGGGCTGAACACTGAAGCTTTCTTT.